A single sample gave rise to the 2 T cell receptor beta chains below, sequenced in a study of blood T cell repertoires in COVID-19. TCRdb keeps only in-frame clones here, not all; method: immunoSEQ multiplex PCR. Among around 47,000 clones listed, roughly 63% were seen once. The sequenced sample consisted of peripheral blood. These TCRs come from a man aged 80 or over with acute or convalescent COVID-19.

V usage is TRBV29-1 and J usage is TRBJ2-1, with 7 bases aligning to TRBD1. Germline CDR1 and CDR2: SQVTM and ANQGSEA. V shed 3 bases and J 7 bases; nucleotides not matched to a gene: 9. This CDR3 has 14 amino acids. The CDR3 DNA follows: TGCAGCGTTGATTGGGACAGACAAGGGAATGAGCAGTTCTTC. Translation: CSVDWDRQGNEQFF.

This clone was observed a few times. The chain couples TRBV1 to TRBJ2-2; TRBD1, the table's D call, was not compared with the DNA. TRBV1 is a recognized pseudogene. CDR3 length: 13 residues. Here the CDR3 reads CTSSQTGAGELFF. The CDR3 DNA sequence: TGCACCAGCAGCCAAACAGGAGCCGGGGAGCTGTTTTTT.